This T cell receptor beta chain originates from a study of CD8+ T cells in alopecia areata. General study points: In patients, TCRs were shared less clearly than in mice, and HLA may possibly be involved.

RNA extraction was followed by reverse transcription into cDNA, which acted as the sequencing template. Method: immunoSEQ multiplex PCR; TCRdb's copy keeps in-frame clones and lacks some. The sample has around 190,000 clones; 45% to 70% are singletons. V lost 4 bases and J 8 bases, leaving 9 bases between the germline ends. The germline V gene encodes CDR1 SGHRS and CDR2 YFSETQ. The CDR3 sequence is 11 residues long. Concerning this clone: The antigen is undetermined.

Sample: CD8+ T cells sorted from blood. J is TRBJ1-1 and V is TRBV5-1; the D gene is possibly TRBD1 (6 bases). This receptor was obtained from a human donor in good health. The CDR3 DNA sequence: TGCGCCAGCAGCGAAACAGGGGAAGCTTTCTTT. This translates into CASSETGEAFF.